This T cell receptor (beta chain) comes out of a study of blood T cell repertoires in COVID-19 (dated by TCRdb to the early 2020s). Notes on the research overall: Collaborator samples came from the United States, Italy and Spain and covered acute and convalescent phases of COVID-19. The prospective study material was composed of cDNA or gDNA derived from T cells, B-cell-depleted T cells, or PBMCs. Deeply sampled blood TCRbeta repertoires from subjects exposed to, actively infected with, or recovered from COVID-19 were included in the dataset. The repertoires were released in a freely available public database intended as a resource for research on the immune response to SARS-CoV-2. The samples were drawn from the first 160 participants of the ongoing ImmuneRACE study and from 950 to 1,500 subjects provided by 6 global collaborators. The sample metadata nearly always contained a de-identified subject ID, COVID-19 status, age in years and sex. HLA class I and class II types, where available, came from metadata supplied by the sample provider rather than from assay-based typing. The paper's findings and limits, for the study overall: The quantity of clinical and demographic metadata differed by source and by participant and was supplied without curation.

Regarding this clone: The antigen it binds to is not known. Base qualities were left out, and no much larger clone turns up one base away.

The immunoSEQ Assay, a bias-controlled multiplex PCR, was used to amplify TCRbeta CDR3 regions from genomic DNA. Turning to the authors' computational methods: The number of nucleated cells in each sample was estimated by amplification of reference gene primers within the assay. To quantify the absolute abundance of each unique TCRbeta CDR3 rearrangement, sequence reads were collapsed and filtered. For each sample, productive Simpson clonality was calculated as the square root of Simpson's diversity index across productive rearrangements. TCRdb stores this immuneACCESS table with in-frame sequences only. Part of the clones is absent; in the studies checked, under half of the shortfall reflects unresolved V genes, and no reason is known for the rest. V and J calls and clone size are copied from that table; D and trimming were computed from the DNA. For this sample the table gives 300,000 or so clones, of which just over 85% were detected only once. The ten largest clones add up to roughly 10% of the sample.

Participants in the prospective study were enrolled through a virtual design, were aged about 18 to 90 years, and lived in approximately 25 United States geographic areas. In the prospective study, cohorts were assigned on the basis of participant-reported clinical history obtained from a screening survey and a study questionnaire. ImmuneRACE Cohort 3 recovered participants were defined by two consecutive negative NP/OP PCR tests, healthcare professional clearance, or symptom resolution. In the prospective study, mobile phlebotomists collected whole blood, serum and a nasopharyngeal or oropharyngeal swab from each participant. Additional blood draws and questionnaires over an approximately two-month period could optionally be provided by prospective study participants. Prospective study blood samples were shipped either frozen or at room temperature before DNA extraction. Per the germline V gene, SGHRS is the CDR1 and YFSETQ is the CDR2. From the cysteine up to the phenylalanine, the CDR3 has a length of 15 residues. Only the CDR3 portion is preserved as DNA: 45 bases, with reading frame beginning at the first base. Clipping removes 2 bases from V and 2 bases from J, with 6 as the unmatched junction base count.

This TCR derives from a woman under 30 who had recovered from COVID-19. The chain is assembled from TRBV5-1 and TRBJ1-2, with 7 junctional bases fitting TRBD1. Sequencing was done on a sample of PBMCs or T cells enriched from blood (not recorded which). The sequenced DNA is TGCGCCAGCAGCTTTGAAGGGGGCCAAAACTATGGCTACACCTTC. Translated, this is CASSFEGGQNYGYTF.